The clone carrying this T cell receptor beta chain appeared many times. The antigen is not known. V lost 7 bases and J lost 2, with 15 bases in between. CDR1 is MDHEN, CDR2 SYDVKM, per germline. The CDR3 is made up of 15 amino acids. The iRepertoire nested amplicon-rescue multiplex PCR amplified TCR alpha and beta CDR3s from RNA. Tissue mRNA or PBMC total RNA, about 85-400 ng, went into one-step reverse transcription and amplification. TCRdb re-derived calls from the multiplex PCR reads in MiXCR, one entry per CDR3 protein. The sample contains under 200,000 distinct CDR3 sequences, more than 35% of which appear only once. This entry comes from a study of glioma-infiltrating T cells. Study-wide results and limits: Tissue-blood divergence was below expectation in non-neoplastic patients, above in gliomas. Only very few CDR3 sequences appeared in both tissue and blood.

This receptor was obtained from a human donor with low-grade glioma or glioblastoma, undergoing nonglioma brain surgery, or in good health (not recorded which). The V and J genes are TRBV28 and TRBJ2-1; no clear D gene. The specimen was glioma tissue, nonneoplastic brain tissue, or PBMCs (not recorded which). The CDR3 here is CASMGIDATYNEQFF. The CDR3 DNA reads TGTGCCAGCATGGGTATCGACGCCACCTACAATGAGCAGTTCTTC.